This T cell receptor beta chain was captured by sequencing in a study of T cells in Graves' hyperthyroidism and ophthalmopathy. Broader study findings: A median about 6.5 months before onset, the model predicted ophthalmopathy. Among thyroid clonotypes expanded above 0.001, most also appeared in blood.

A note on this clonotype: What it recognizes is unknown.

Amplified TCR beta CDR3 regions came from RNA transcripts. TCR CDR3 underwent first-round RT-PCR with the HTBI primer set. TCRdb re-derived calls from the multiplex PCR reads in MiXCR, one entry per CDR3 protein. The table shows 550,000 to 600,000 distinct CDR3 sequences, with 11% to 15% occurring only once. V was shortened by 2 bases and J by 3 bases, with 13 bases between the two germline ends. Per the germline V gene, CDR1 is SGHTA and CDR2 is FQGTGA. The CDR3 is 15 residues long. The source material was blood. The sequence was collected from a woman younger than 30 with Graves' ophthalmopathy. The chain links TRBV7-3 to TRBJ1-1; no firm D call. The CDR3 sequence: CASSLSGEVYTEAFF. DNA of the CDR3: TGTGCCAGCAGCTTATCTGGGGAGGTATACACTGAAGCTTTCTTT. The full variable domain, with the rest looked up from reference TRBV7-3 and TRBJ1-1, is GAGVSQTPSNKVTEKGKYVELRCDPISGHTALYWYRQSLGQGPEFLIYFQGTGAADDSGLPNDRFFAVRPEGSVSTLKIQRTERGDSAVYLCASSLSGEVYTEAFFGQGTRLTVV.